Listed below are T cell receptor beta chains from one sample, sequenced in a study of blood T cell repertoires in COVID-19. Some clones are missing from TCRdb's copy, which holds only in-frame ones; the method was immunoSEQ multiplex PCR. This table has 300,000 to 350,000 clones, about 85% appearing once. The sample taken for sequencing was peripheral blood. The receptors originated from a man aged 18 to 29 with active or convalescent COVID-19. Both conserved end residues are part of each CDR3. The D gene is left open where the match is weak.

>TRBV20-1|TRBJ2-1|NA
CSARVVNEQFF
>TRBV28|TRBJ2-6|TRBD2
CASSRGGTGANVLTF
>TRBV5-1|TRBJ2-7|NA
CASSFTGAYEQYF
>TRBV4-1|TRBJ2-1|TRBD2
CASSQVAGETYNEQFF
>TRBV27|TRBJ2-2|NA
CASGLNTGELFF
>TRBV2|TRBJ2-5|TRBD2
CASSDSGGRETQYF
>TRBV14|TRBJ2-3|TRBD1
CASSHGQGFRTDTQYF
>TRBV12-3/TRBV12-4|TRBJ2-3|NA
CASSYSDTQYF
>TRBV9|TRBJ2-2|TRBD2
CASSSFVLAGNTGELFF
>TRBV14|TRBJ1-2|NA
CASSQDGLSRGYTF
>TRBV5-1|TRBJ2-3|NA
CASSLGRSTDTQYF
>TRBV19|TRBJ1-2|NA
CASSITGSLFGYTF
>TRBV11-2|TRBJ2-1|NA
CASSLNPRNEQFF
>TRBV7-9|TRBJ1-1|NA
CASSLVDSEAFF
>TRBV7-9|TRBJ1-1|TRBD1
CASSPDRESAMNTEAFF
>TRBV10-2|TRBJ2-7|NA
CASSQTGRTYEQYF
>TRBV27|TRBJ1-1|NA
CATGTGGTEAFF
>TRBV7-3|TRBJ1-3|TRBD1
CASSPDRGGNTIYF
>TRBV6-1|TRBJ2-1|TRBD2
CASSENGGLAGVEQFF
>TRBV18|TRBJ2-7|NA
CASSPISDSKAYEQYF
>TRBV3-1/TRBV3-2|TRBJ2-2|NA
CASSQAGSQLGELFF
>TRBV28|TRBJ2-7|NA
CASRPLNPSTVYEQYF
>TRBV7-9|TRBJ2-7|NA
CASSPPASSYEQYF
>TRBV27|TRBJ2-6|NA
CATTGSWVVGANVLTF
>TRBV7-6|TRBJ2-1|NA
CASRATIADLSYNEQFF
>TRBV6-4|TRBJ2-1|TRBD2
CASSEASGSYNEQFF
>TRBV4-3|TRBJ1-2|NA
CASSPVGVNYGYTF
>TRBV21-1|TRBJ2-4|NA
CASSKQGAGSKNIQYF
>TRBV7-7|TRBJ2-3|NA
CASSLSPGKLGGYPHTDTQYF
>TRBV12-3/TRBV12-4|TRBJ2-1|NA
CASSRTAPRQFF
>TRBV27|TRBJ1-5|NA
CASSLGAVSNQPQHF
>TRBV18|TRBJ1-4|NA
CASSPVEGEKLFF
>TRBV27|TRBJ1-4|TRBD1
CASSSPGTGNEKLFF
>TRBV11-1|TRBJ2-1|NA
CASSPLRGNNEQFF
>TRBV5-1|TRBJ1-6|TRBD1
CASSHTTGTSGKGSPLHF
>TRBV7-8|TRBJ1-6|TRBD1
CASSLEGDRVSPLHF
>TRBV6-1|TRBJ1-4|TRBD1
CASSEFDWSGGEKLFF
>TRBV6-5|TRBJ2-5|NA
CASSYSTSPVETQYF
>TRBV2|TRBJ2-7|TRBD1
CASRDRASYEQYF
>TRBV7-9|TRBJ2-7|NA
CASSRGDTYEQYF
>TRBV11-2|TRBJ2-2|TRBD2
CASSSRGGMSAGELFF
>TRBV19|TRBJ1-2|NA
CASTPLGNYGYTF
>TRBV18|TRBJ1-2|TRBD1
CASSTTGVFAGNYGYTF
>TRBV25-1|TRBJ2-5|TRBD2
CARPPGLAGGGETQYF
>TRBV19|TRBJ2-7|NA
CASSMAGTYEQYF